Described below is a single T cell receptor beta chain sequence and its context. The antigen remains unidentified. The sample comes from a study of blood T cells in healthy people across ages. General study findings and limits: Unsorted PBMCs blocked a conclusive comparison of naive and antigen-experienced cells. The study lacked donor CMV status, which possibly confounded expanded clonotype changes.

Through a sample-barcoded 5' primer and a J-beta primer mix, a second PCR was run for about 6 to 11 cycles. TCRdb independently ran MiXCR on the 5' RACE reads; one entry per CDR3 protein. The sample shows approximately 690,000 distinct CDR3 sequences, under 70% of them seen only once. Germline CDR1 and CDR2: SGHRS and YFSETQ. With 5 bases removed from V and 4 bases from J, the gap between germline ends came to 13 bases. The CDR3 runs 15 residues. The sequence derives from a man aged 60-69 years in good health. The chain combines TRBV5-1 with TRBJ2-6; a possible D gene is TRBD1 (5 bases). Sequencing was carried out using blood. CDR3 sequence reads: CASRTQGTGANVLTF. Written as DNA, the CDR3 is TGCGCCAGCAGAACTCAGGGTACCGGGGCCAACGTCCTGACTTTC.